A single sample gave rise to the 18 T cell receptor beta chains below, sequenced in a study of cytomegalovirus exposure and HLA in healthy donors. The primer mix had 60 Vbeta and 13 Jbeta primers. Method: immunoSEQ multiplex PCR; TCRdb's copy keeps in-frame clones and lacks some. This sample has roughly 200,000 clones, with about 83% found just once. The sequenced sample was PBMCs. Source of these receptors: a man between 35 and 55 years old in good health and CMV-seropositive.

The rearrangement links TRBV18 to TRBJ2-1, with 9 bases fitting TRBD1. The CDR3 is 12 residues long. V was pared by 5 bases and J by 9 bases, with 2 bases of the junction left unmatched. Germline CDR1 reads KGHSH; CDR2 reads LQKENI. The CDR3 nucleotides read TGTGCCAGCTCAACGGGACAGGGTGAGCAGTTCTTC. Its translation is CASSTGQGEQFF.

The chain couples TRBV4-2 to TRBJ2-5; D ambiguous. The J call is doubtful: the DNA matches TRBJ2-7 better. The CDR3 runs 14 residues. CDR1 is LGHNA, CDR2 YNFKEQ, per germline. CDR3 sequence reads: CASSQGQLQYEQYF. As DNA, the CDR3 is TGTGCCAGCAGCCAGGGCCAACTGCAATACGAGCAGTACTTC.

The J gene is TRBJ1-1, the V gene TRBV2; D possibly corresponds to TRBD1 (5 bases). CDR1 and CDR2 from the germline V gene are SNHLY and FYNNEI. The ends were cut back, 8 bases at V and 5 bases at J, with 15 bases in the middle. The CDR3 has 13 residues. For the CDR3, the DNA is TGTGCCAGCGGGCATCGGGGGGGGACTGAAGCTTTCTTT. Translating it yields CASGHRGGTEAFF.

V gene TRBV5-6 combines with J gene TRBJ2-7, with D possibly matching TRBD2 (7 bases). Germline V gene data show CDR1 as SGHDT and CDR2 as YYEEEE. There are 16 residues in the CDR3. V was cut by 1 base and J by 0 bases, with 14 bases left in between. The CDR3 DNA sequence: TGTGCCAGCAGCTTGTCTAGGGGGGGGAGCTCCTACGAGCAGTACTTC. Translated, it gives CASSLSRGGSSYEQYF.

CDR3 protein: CATSTRTRIAVNEQFF. The CDR3 region has the DNA TGTGCCACCAGCACCAGAACGAGAATAGCGGTTAATGAGCAGTTCTTC. This chain connects TRBV15 to TRBJ2-1, with a tentative D call TRBD2 (6 bases). CDR1 is LNHNV, CDR2 YYDKDF, per germline (reference sequence). The CDR3 is made up of 16 amino acids. The germline V and J ends were trimmed by 4 bases and 7 bases, with 20 bases remaining between them. Full variable domain (remainder filled in from reference TRBV15 and TRBJ2-1): DAMVIQNPRYQVTQFGKPVTLSCSQTLNHNVMYWYQQKSSQAPKLLFHYYDKDFNNEADTPDNFQSRRPNTSFCFLDIRSPGLGDTAMYLCATSTRTRIAVNEQFFGPGTRLTVL.

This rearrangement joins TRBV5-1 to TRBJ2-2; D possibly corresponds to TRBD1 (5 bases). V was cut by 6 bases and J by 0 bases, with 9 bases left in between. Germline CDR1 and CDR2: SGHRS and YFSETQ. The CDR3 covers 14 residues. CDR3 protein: CASKGQANTGELFF. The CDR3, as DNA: TGCGCCAGCAAGGGGCAGGCGAACACCGGGGAGCTGTTTTTT.

The DNA for the CDR3 is TGCGCCAGCAGTGTTGGGGGAGGCGGCTCTGGGGCCAACGTCCTGACTTTC. Translated, it gives CASSVGGGGSGANVLTF. The chain links TRBV10-2 to TRBJ2-6; TRBD2 is a possible D gene (6 bases). This CDR3 region has 17 residues. The germline V gene has CDR1 WSHSY and CDR2 SAAADI. V lost 4 bases and J 0 bases, leaving 13 bases between the germline ends.

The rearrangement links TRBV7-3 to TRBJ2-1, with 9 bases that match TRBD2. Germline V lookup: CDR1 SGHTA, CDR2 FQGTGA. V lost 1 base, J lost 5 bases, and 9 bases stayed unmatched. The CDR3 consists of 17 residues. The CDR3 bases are TGTGCCAGCAGCTTAAATCTGGGGGGACTAGCAGACAATGAGCAGTTCTTC. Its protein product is CASSLNLGGLADNEQFF.

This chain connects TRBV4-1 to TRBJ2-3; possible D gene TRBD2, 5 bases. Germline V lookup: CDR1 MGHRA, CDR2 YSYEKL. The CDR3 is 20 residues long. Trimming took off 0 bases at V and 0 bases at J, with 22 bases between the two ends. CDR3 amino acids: CASSQEMAVVSASSTDTQYF. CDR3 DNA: TGCGCCAGCAGCCAAGAGATGGCAGTAGTTAGCGCATCTAGCACAGATACGCAGTATTTT.

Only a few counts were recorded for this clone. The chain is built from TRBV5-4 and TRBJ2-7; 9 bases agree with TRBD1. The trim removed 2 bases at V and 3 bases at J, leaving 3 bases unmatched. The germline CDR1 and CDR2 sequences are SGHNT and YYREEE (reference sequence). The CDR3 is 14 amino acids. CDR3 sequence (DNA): TGTGCCAGCAGCTTTGGGACAGGGAACTACGAGCAGTACTTC. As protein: CASSFGTGNYEQYF.

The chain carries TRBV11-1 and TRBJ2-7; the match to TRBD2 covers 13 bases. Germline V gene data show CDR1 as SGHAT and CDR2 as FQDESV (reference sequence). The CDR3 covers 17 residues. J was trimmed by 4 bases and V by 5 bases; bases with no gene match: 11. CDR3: CASSLGLAGVGNYEQYF. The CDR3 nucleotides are TGTGCCAGCAGCCTCGGACTAGCGGGAGTGGGGAATTACGAGCAGTACTTC.

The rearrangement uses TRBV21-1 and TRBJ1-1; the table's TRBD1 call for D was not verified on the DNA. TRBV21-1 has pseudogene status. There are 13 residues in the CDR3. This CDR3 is CASVHRGCAEAFF. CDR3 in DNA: TGTGCCAGCGTCCACAGGGGATGCGCTGAAGCTTTCTTT.

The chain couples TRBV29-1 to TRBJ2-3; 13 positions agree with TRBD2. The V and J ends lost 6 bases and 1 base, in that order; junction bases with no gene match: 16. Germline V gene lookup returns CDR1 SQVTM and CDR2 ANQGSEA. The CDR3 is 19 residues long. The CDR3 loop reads CSVASKLAGGPMGTDTQYF. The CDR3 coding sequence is TGCAGCGTGGCCTCTAAACTAGCGGGAGGGCCGATGGGCACAGATACGCAGTATTTT.

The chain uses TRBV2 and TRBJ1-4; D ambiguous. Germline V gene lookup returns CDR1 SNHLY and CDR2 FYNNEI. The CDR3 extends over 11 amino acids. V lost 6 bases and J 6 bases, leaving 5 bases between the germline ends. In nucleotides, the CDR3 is TGTGCCAGCAGCTCTTATGAAAAACTGTTTTTT. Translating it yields CASSSYEKLFF.

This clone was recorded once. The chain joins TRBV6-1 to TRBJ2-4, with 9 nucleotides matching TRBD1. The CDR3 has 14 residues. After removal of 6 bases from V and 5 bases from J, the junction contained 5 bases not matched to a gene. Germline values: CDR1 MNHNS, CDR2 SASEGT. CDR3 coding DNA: TGTGCCAGCAGCCCAACAGGGGGCGAAAACATTCAGTACTTC. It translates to CASSPTGGENIQYF.

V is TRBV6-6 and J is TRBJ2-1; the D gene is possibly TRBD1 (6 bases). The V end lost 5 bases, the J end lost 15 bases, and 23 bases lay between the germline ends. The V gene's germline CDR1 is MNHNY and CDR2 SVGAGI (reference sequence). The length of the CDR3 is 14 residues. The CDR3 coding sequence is TGTGCCAGCAGTCCAGGGGTCGGGTCCGGAAGACGGTTCTTC. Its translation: CASSPGVGSGRRFF.

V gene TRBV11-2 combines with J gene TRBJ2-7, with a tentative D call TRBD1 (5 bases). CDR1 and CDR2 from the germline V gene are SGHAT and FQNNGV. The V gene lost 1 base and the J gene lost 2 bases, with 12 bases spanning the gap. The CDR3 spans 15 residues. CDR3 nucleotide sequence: TGTGCCAGCAGCTTAGGTCCAGGGCTGACCTACGAGCAGTACTTC. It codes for CASSLGPGLTYEQYF.

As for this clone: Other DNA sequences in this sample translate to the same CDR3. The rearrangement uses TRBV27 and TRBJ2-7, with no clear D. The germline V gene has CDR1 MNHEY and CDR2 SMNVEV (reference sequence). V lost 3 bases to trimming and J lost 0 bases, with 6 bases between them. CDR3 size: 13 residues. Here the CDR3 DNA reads TGTGCCAGCAGTTTGGGCACCTCCTACGAGCAGTACTTC. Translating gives CASSLGTSYEQYF.